The entry that follows covers one T cell receptor beta chain sequence. These data originate in a study of blood T cell repertoires in COVID-19. The V segment lost 4 bases and the J segment 2 bases; nucleotides outside the gene matches: 9. The CDR3 is 16 amino acids. CDR1 is LGHNA and CDR2 is YNFKEQ in the germline V gene. Study processing details: Reference gene primers were amplified, and this amplification served to estimate nucleated cell counts. The table came from immunoSEQ multiplex PCR; TCRdb's copy has only in-frame clones and leaves some out. V, J and clone size are those of that table, while D and trimming were read from the DNA. The sample lists fewer than 65,000 clones, approximately 87% occurring once.

The chain recombines TRBV4-2 with TRBJ2-3; TRBD2 aligns across 7 bases. Material for sequencing was peripheral blood. This TCR came from a man in his 60s with acute or convalescent COVID-19. CDR3 nucleotide sequence: TGTGCCAGCAGCCTCCGACCGGGGGGAGACACAGATACGCAGTATTTT. Amino acids: CASSLRPGGDTDTQYF.